The TCR beta chain described here comes from a study of blood T cells in healthy people across ages. Study-level points and caveats: Researchers said unsorted PBMCs prevented a conclusive naive versus antigen-experienced comparison. Estimates drawn from one million T cells were deemed to understate diversity. Naive T cell percentage and TCR beta diversity correlated strongly.

As regards this clonotype: Its antigen is not identified.

A second PCR of roughly 7 to 11 cycles used a sample-barcoded 5' primer and a J-beta primer mix. A single record per CDR3 protein comes from TCRdb applying MiXCR to the 5' RACE reads. Of roughly 1.9 million distinct CDR3 sequences listed, about 39% are singletons. Peripheral blood was drawn, around 9.3 milliliters per donor. The source is a human donor in good health. Sequencing was performed on blood.

The CDR3 loop is CASTTQGVDTEAFF. The CDR3 DNA follows: TGTGCCAGCACCACACAGGGCGTAGACACTGAAGCTTTCTTT. The chain combines TRBV12-3 or TRBV12-4 with TRBJ1-1, with D perhaps TRBD1 (6 bases). Trimming took off 7 bases at V and 3 bases at J, with 15 bases between the two ends. The CDR3 is 14 residues long.